The 18 T cell receptor beta chains reported below all come from one sample, sequenced in a study of cytomegalovirus exposure and HLA in healthy donors (dated by TCRdb to about 2017). Libraries were constructed by the immunoSEQ multiplex PCR assay. TCRdb took over this immuneACCESS table, retaining in-frame rearrangements with V and J assigned. Such tables are incomplete; in checked studies, under half of the missing clones stem from an unresolved V gene, and the remainder is unexplained. Within this sample are about 49,000 clones, with 94% of them counted one time only. Roughly 7.1% of the sample comes from the top ten. Sequencing was performed on PBMCs. Source of these receptors: a woman aged 18-29 years in good health and CMV-seropositive.

V usage is TRBV4-3 and J usage is TRBJ2-1; TRBD2 matches 7 bases. The trim removed 0 bases at V and 3 bases at J, leaving 11 bases unmatched. CDR1 is LGHNA, CDR2 YSLEER, per germline. The CDR3 is made up of 18 amino acids. CDR3: CASSQDGRATGVYNEQFF. For the CDR3, the DNA is TGCGCCAGCAGCCAAGATGGGAGGGCAACGGGGGTCTACAATGAGCAGTTCTTC.

The gene calls are TRBV5-6 and TRBJ1-5, with TRBD1 as a possible D gene (5 bases). The CDR3 is 15 amino acids. The V gene's germline CDR1 is SGHDT and CDR2 YYEEEE. Between the trimmed V and J ends, which lost 1 base and 2 bases, there was a span of 10 bases. The CDR3: CASSLSGLGNQPQHF. The CDR3 nucleotides read TGTGCCAGCAGCTTGTCAGGGCTGGGCAATCAGCCCCAGCATTTT.

This rearrangement joins TRBV28 to TRBJ1-1; 7 bases map to TRBD1. The CDR3 is 15 amino acids. Germline CDR1 reads MDHEN; CDR2 reads SYDVKM. Unmatched junction bases numbered 9, after V lost 4 bases and J lost 4 bases. CDR3 sequence (DNA): TGTGCCAGCAGTTACAGGAGGACAGGTCTCACTGAAGCTTTCTTT. Translation gives CASSYRRTGLTEAFF.

The V call is TRBV15, the J call TRBJ2-7; maybe TRBD2 (7 bases). This CDR3 is 15 amino acids long. V was shortened by 5 bases and J by 3 bases, with 17 bases between the two germline ends. The germline CDR1 and CDR2 sequences are LNHNV and YYDKDF (reference sequence). The CDR3 loop is CATSEGRGAFYEQYF. In nucleotides, the CDR3 is TGTGCCACCAGCGAAGGTCGGGGGGCTTTCTACGAGCAGTACTTC.

V and J are TRBV6-4 and TRBJ1-6, with D tentatively TRBD1 (5 bases). V dropped 6 bases and J dropped 9 bases, with 15 bases sitting between them. CDR1 and CDR2 (germline): MRHNA, SNTAGT. The CDR3 is 14 residues long. CDR3: CASRAQEESSPLHF. For the CDR3, the DNA is TGTGCCAGCAGGGCACAGGAAGAGAGTTCACCCCTCCACTTT.

The V gene is TRBV5-1, the J gene TRBJ2-1; the match to TRBD2 covers 9 bases. V lost 4 bases, J lost 7 bases, and 12 bases stayed unmatched. Per germline, CDR1 SGHRS and CDR2 YFSETQ. This CDR3 comprises 16 residues. The CDR3 sequence: CASSPLLREGQNEQFF. The CDR3 region has the DNA TGCGCCAGCAGCCCCCTTTTGCGGGAGGGCCAGAATGAGCAGTTCTTC.

This chain joins TRBV28 and TRBJ2-7; D ambiguous. Trimming cost V 5 bases and J 2 bases, with 13 bases left between them. The CDR3 length is 14 residues. Per the germline V gene, CDR1 is MDHEN and CDR2 is SYDVKM. CDR3 region: CASSQLPLPYEQYF. The CDR3 coding sequence is TGTGCCAGCAGTCAACTCCCTCTCCCCTACGAGCAGTACTTC.

Here the CDR3 DNA reads TGCAGCGTCGCTTTGGACATTGGAACCTACGAGCAGTACTTC. Translating it yields CSVALDIGTYEQYF. The rearrangement links TRBV29-1 to TRBJ2-7; tentatively, D is TRBD1 (5 bases). Germline CDR1 is SQVTM and CDR2 is ANQGSEA. The CDR3 contains 14 residues. V lost 6 bases to trimming and J lost 2 bases, with 17 bases between them.

This clone has only one observation. This chain joins TRBV21-1 and TRBJ2-7; the table's TRBD1 call for D was not verified on the DNA. TRBV21-1 is flagged as a pseudogene. The CDR3 sequence is 14 residues long. CDR3 coding DNA: TGTGCCACAACAGGGTCCCCCTCGACCTACGAGCAGTACTTC. Amino acids: CATTGSPSTYEQYF.

V is TRBV6-6 and J is TRBJ1-2, with D perhaps matching TRBD1 (5 bases). The CDR3 is made up of 16 amino acids. Trimming took 2 bases from V and 0 from J, leaving 13 bases between them. Germline-derived CDR1 and CDR2 are MNHNY and SVGAGI (reference sequence). CDR3 sequence reads: CASSYNVATANYGYTF. CDR3 nucleotides: TGTGCCAGCAGTTACAACGTCGCGACAGCTAACTATGGCTACACCTTC.

The V call is TRBV14, the J call TRBJ2-5; TRBD1 matches at 7 bases. V gave up 6 bases and J gave up 6 bases; unmatched junction bases: 25. This CDR3 contains 19 residues. From germline, CDR1 is SGHDN and CDR2 FVKESK. CDR3 residues: CASSSDRLEGGAQVKTQYF. CDR3 in DNA: TGTGCCAGCAGTTCGGACAGGCTCGAAGGGGGTGCCCAAGTAAAGACCCAGTACTTC.

The table lists this clone with a count of one. The V and J genes are TRBV7-9 and TRBJ1-5; D uncertain. The germline V gene has CDR1 SEHNR and CDR2 FQNEAQ (reference sequence). V lost 5 bases, J lost 4 bases, and 9 bases lay in between. This CDR3 has 13 amino acids. The DNA of the CDR3 is TGTGCCAGCAGCCCTGAGGGAAATCAGCCCCAGCATTTT. The encoded protein is CASSPEGNQPQHF.

The rearrangement links TRBV30 to TRBJ2-1, with 12 positions matching TRBD2. The germline V gene has CDR1 GTSNPN and CDR2 SVGIG (reference sequence). V was clipped by 5 bases and J by 10 bases; unmatched bases: 18. The CDR3 sequence is 17 residues long. CDR3 residues: CAWVPALLAGGPWEQFF. In DNA form, the CDR3 reads TGTGCCTGGGTCCCCGCCCTTCTAGCGGGAGGGCCTTGGGAGCAGTTCTTC.

The V call is TRBV19, the J call TRBJ1-5; the D gene is possibly TRBD1 (6 bases). The CDR3 is 14 amino acids. CDR1 and CDR2 (germline): LNHDA, SQIVND (reference sequence). The V and J ends lost 3 bases and 5 bases respectively, with 11 bases between them. CDR3 residues: CASSITQGYQPQHF. The DNA for the CDR3 is TGTGCCAGTAGTATTACACAGGGATATCAGCCCCAGCATTTT.

V usage is TRBV18 and J usage is TRBJ2-1; D perhaps matches TRBD2 (6 bases). Germline loops: CDR1 KGHSH, CDR2 LQKENI. CDR3 size: 11 residues. Between the trimmed V and J ends, which lost 8 bases and 9 bases, there was a span of 11 bases. The CDR3 DNA follows: TGTGCCAGCCAACTAGCAGGTGAGCAGTTCTTC. It translates to CASQLAGEQFF.

The chain uses TRBV5-6 and TRBJ2-6, with D possibly matching TRBD1 (5 bases). Germline V gene data show CDR1 as SGHDT and CDR2 as YYEEEE. The length of the CDR3 is 15 residues. The V and J ends lost 4 bases and 4 bases respectively, with 12 bases between them. The CDR3, as DNA: TGTGCCAGCAGCCTGCGACAGAGGGGGGCCAACGTCCTGACTTTC. Translating it yields CASSLRQRGANVLTF. The full variable domain, completed using reference TRBV5-6 and TRBJ2-6, is DAGVTQSPTHLIKTRGQQVTLRCSPKSGHDTVSWYQQALGQGPQFIFQYYEEEERQRGNFPDRFSGHQFPNYSSELNVNALLLGDSALYLCASSLRQRGANVLTFGAGSRLTVL.

The chain couples TRBV5-4 to TRBJ1-1, with a tentative D call TRBD1 (5 bases). Trimming removed 4 bases at V and 1 base at J, with 5 bases between. The CDR3 has 12 amino acids. CDR1 SGHNT and CDR2 YYREEE come from the germline V gene (reference sequence). The CDR3, as DNA: TGTGCCAGCAGCGACAGGAACACTGAAGCTTTCTTT. The encoded protein is CASSDRNTEAFF. Looking up the rest from reference TRBV5-4 and TRBJ1-1 gives the full variable domain: ETGVTQSPTHLIKTRGQQVTLRCSSQSGHNTVSWYQQALGQGPQFIFQYYREEENGRGNFPPRFSGLQFPNYSSELNVNALELDDSALYLCASSDRNTEAFFGQGTRLTVV.

The V call is TRBV12-5, the J call TRBJ1-3; tentatively, D is TRBD1 (6 bases). V was shortened by 10 bases and J by 4 bases, with 17 bases between the two germline ends. The germline V gene has CDR1 LGHNT and CDR2 FRNRAP. CDR3 length equals 14 residues. The DNA of the CDR3 is TGTGCTAACTCCCGAGGGGGGGGCGGAAACACCATATATTTT. This sequence encodes CANSRGGGGNTIYF.